Listed below are T cell receptor beta chains from one sample, sequenced in a study of T-cell reconstitution after alpha-beta-depleted transplantation in children. TCRdb passed the PCR reads through MiXCR, listing each CDR3 protein once. This table holds approximately 800,000 distinct CDR3 sequences, about 16% found once. Here the sequenced sample was PBMCs, mostly from graft donor cells, taken 360 days after TCRalphabeta/CD19-depleted stem cell transplant. Receptors were obtained from a male patient aged 5 to 17 who had a stem cell transplant for acute lymphoblastic leukemia, so the T cells may come from the graft donor. The CDR3 runs from the conserved cysteine through the conserved F or W. A D gene is named only where the DNA matches it firmly. Rows may omit the clone size; those that give it use once, few, many or a size class.

CASSLGGQGAEQYF	TGCGCCAGCAGCTTGGGGGGACAGGGGGCCGAGCAGTACTTC	TRBV5-1	TRBJ2-7	-	TRBD1	14
CASGRMSGSGTDTQYF	TGTGCCAGCGGGAGAATGAGCGGGAGCGGCACAGATACGCAGTATTTT	TRBV9	TRBJ2-3	-	TRBD2	16
CSVSMGNRGETQYF	TGCAGTGTATCTATGGGAAATAGGGGAGAGACCCAGTACTTC	TRBV20-1	TRBJ2-5	many	-	14
CSAREPPYTDTQYF	TGCAGTGCTAGAGAACCGCCATACACAGATACGCAGTATTTT	TRBV20-1	TRBJ2-3	few	-	14
CASSFRSSGYEQYF	TGTGCCAGCAGCTTCCGTTCCAGCGGCTACGAGCAGTACTTC	TRBV5-8	TRBJ2-7	few	-	14
CASSQDFPPRTGTGKAGELFF	TGCGCCAGCAGCCAAGATTTTCCCCCTCGGACCGGGACAGGGAAGGCCGGGGAGCTGTTTTTT	TRBV4-1	TRBJ2-2	few	TRBD1	21
CASSATGQLYEQYF	TGTGCCAGCAGCGCGACCGGACAGCTCTACGAGCAGTACTTC	TRBV28	TRBJ2-7	few	-	14
CASSKDGYRAPYEQYF	TGTGCCAGCAGCAAAGATGGCTACAGGGCTCCCTACGAGCAGTACTTC	TRBV21-1	TRBJ2-7	few	-	16
CASSLTGESGRTNQFF	TGTGCCAGCAGCTTGACTGGGGAAAGCGGGAGGACGAATCAGTTCTTC	TRBV7-3	TRBJ2-1	-	TRBD2	16
CASSDRDRVCEQYF	TGTGCCAGCAGTGATCGGGACAGGGTCTGCGAGCAGTACTTC	TRBV6-4	TRBJ2-7	few	TRBD1	14
CSGGTGYNEQFF	TGCAGTGGGGGGACAGGCTACAATGAGCAGTTCTTC	TRBV20-1	TRBJ2-1	few	TRBD1	12
CASSLGGEGYGYTF	TGTGCCAGCAGCTTAGGTGGGGAAGGCTATGGCTACACCTTC	TRBV7-2	TRBJ1-2	-	-	14
CSARSSGRSYNEQFF	TGCAGTGCTAGATCTAGCGGGAGGTCCTACAATGAGCAGTTCTTC	TRBV20-1	TRBJ2-1	few	TRBD2	15
CASSQVTYLTSGASRRSYEQYF	TGTGCCAGCAGCCAAGTAACGTATTTGACTAGCGGGGCGAGTAGGAGATCCTACGAGCAGTACTTC	TRBV14	TRBJ2-7	few	TRBD2	22
CASSLMTGIRQFF	TGCGCCAGCAGCTTGATGACAGGGATCAGGCAGTTCTTC	TRBV5-1	TRBJ2-1	-	TRBD1	13
CASSYAGINTEAFF	TGTGCCAGCAGTTACGCAGGGATTAACACTGAAGCTTTCTTT	TRBV6-5	TRBJ1-1	few	-	14
CSVEPGLQETQYF	TGCAGCGTTGAACCCGGGCTCCAAGAGACCCAGTACTTC	TRBV29-1	TRBJ2-5	few	-	13
CASSLLPRGNEQFF	TGTGCCAGCAGCTTACTTCCCCGGGGCAATGAGCAGTTCTTC	TRBV7-3	TRBJ2-1	-	-	14
CASSPQGIGDEKLFF	TGTGCCAGCAGCCCTCAGGGGATCGGGGATGAAAAACTGTTTTTT	TRBV7-8	TRBJ1-4	many	-	15
CASRDRGRYF	TGTGCCAGCAGGGACAGGGGGCGATATTTT	TRBV2	TRBJ2-3	many	TRBD1	10
CSARVDRPSVSGNTIYF	TGCAGTGCTAGAGTAGACAGACCGTCCGTCTCTGGAAACACCATATATTTT	TRBV20-1	TRBJ1-3	few	-	17
CASSQVLQGDYEQYF	TGCGCCAGCAGCCAAGTTTTGCAGGGGGACTACGAGCAGTACTTC	TRBV4-1	TRBJ2-7	-	TRBD1	15
CASSHLDRDEGIQYF	TGCGCCAGCAGCCACCTTGACAGGGACGAAGGCATTCAGTACTTC	TRBV5-1	TRBJ2-4	few	TRBD1	15
CARSLNWGCTGELFF	TGTGCCAGAAGCTTGAATTGGGGTTGCACCGGGGAGCTGTTTTTT	TRBV5-3	TRBJ2-2	-	-	15
CSYSQGTGTYEQYF	TGCAGCTACTCCCAGGGCACAGGGACCTACGAGCAGTACTTC	TRBV29-1	TRBJ2-7	few	-	14
CASSLKGLGLANEQYF	TGTGCCAGCAGTTTAAAAGGCCTGGGACTAGCGAACGAGCAGTACTTC	TRBV27	TRBJ2-7	few	TRBD2	16
CSARETGLAGYNEQFF	TGCAGTGCTAGAGAAACTGGACTAGCGGGATACAATGAGCAGTTCTTC	TRBV20-1	TRBJ2-1	-	TRBD2	16
CASSLGDTRNEQYF	TGCGCCAGCAGCTTGGGAGACACCCGAAACGAGCAGTACTTC	TRBV5-1	TRBJ2-7	many	-	14
CASSPRRIYGYTF	TGTGCCAGCAGCCCACGACGGATCTATGGCTACACCTTC	TRBV7-9	TRBJ1-2	-	-	13
CASSVEGQGNTEAFF	TGTGCCAGCAGCGTAGAGGGACAGGGGAACACTGAAGCTTTCTTT	TRBV9	TRBJ1-1	-	TRBD1	15
CASLEAGIYEQYF	TGTGCCAGCTTGGAGGCAGGGATCTACGAGCAGTACTTC	TRBV6-2/TRBV6-3	TRBJ2-7	-	-	13
CASSLGLFSGASYEQYF	TGTGCCAGCAGTTTGGGGCTCTTTAGCGGGGCGTCCTACGAGCAGTACTTC	TRBV28	TRBJ2-7	-	TRBD2	17
CASSGGVFVYEQYF	TGCGCCAGCAGCGGGGGGGTATTTGTCTACGAGCAGTACTTC	TRBV5-1	TRBJ2-7	few	TRBD2	14